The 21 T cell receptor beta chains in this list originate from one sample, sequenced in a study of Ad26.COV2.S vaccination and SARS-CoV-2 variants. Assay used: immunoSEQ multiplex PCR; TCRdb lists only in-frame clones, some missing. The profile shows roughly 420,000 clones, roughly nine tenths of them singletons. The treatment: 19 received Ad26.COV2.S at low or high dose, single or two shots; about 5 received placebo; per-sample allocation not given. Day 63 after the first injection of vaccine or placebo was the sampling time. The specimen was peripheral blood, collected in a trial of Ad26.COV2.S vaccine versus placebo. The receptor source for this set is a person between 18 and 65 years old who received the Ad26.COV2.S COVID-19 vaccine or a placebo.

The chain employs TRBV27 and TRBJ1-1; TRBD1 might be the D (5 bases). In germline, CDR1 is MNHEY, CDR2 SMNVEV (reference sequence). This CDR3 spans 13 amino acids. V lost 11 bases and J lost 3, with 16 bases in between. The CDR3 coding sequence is TGTGCCCGCGGGTGGGGGGGGGACACTGAAGCTTTCTTT. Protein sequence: CARGWGGDTEAFF.

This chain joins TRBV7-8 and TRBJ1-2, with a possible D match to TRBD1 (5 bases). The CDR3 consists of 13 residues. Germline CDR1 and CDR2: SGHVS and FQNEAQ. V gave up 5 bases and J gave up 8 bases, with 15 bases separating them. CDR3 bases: TGTGCCAGCAGCCCACATGAGGGGCAGGGCTACACCTTC. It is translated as CASSPHEGQGYTF.

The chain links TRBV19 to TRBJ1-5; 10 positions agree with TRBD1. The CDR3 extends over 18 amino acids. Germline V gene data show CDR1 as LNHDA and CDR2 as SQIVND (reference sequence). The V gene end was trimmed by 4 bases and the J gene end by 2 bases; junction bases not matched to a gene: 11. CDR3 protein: CASSTRVTGTGGNQPQHF. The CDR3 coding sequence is TGTGCCAGTAGTACCAGGGTAACCGGGACAGGGGGCAATCAGCCCCAGCATTTT.

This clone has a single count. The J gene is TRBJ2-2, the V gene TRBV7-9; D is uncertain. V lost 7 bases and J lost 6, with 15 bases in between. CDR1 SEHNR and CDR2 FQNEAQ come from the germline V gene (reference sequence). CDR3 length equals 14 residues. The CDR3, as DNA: TGTGCCAGCAACGTCGACATCTTCCCCGGGGAGCTGTTTTTT. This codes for CASNVDIFPGELFF.

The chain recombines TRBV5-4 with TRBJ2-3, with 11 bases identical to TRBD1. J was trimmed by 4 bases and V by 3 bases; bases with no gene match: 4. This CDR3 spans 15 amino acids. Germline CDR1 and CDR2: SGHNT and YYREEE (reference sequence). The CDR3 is CASSYGTGGPDTQYF. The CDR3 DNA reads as TGTGCCAGCAGCTACGGGACAGGGGGGCCAGATACGCAGTATTTT.

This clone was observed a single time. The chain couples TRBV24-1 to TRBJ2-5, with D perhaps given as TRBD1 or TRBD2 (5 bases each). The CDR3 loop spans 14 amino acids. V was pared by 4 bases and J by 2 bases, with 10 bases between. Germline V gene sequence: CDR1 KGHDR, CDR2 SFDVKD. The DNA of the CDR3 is TGTGCCACCAGTGACCCGGGACGTCAAGAGACCCAGTACTTC. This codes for CATSDPGRQETQYF.

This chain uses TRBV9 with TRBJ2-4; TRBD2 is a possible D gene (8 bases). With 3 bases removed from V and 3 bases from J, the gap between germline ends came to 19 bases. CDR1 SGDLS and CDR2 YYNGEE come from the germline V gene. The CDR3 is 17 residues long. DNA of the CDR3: TGTGCCAGCAGCGAGGGGGCTAGCGGGTCGAGCAAAAACATTCAGTACTTC. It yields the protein CASSEGASGSSKNIQYF.

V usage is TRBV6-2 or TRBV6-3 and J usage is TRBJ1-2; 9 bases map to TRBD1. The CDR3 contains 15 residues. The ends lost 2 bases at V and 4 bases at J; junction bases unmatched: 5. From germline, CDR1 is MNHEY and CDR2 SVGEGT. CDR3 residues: CASSYRGDRAYGYTF. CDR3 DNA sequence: TGTGCCAGCAGTTACAGAGGGGACAGGGCCTATGGCTACACCTTC.

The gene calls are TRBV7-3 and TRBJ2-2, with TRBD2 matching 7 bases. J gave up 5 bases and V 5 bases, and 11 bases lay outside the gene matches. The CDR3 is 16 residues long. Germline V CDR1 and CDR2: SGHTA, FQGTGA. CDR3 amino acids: CASSAYSGAGTGELFF. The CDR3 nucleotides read TGTGCCAGCAGCGCGTATAGCGGAGCGGGGACCGGGGAGCTGTTTTTT.

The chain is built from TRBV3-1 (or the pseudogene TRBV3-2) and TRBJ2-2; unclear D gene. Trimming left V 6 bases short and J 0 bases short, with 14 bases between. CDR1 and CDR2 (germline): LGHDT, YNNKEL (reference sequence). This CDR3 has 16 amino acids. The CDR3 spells CASSLLQAPNTGELFF. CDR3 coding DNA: TGTGCCAGCAGTCTACTCCAGGCACCGAACACCGGGGAGCTGTTTTTT.

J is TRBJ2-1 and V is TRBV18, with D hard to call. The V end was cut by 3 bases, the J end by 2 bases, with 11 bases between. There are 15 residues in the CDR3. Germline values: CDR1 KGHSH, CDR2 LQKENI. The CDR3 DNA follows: TGTGCCAGCTCACCGGGCAGCGCAACCTACAATGAGCAGTTCTTC. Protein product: CASSPGSATYNEQFF.

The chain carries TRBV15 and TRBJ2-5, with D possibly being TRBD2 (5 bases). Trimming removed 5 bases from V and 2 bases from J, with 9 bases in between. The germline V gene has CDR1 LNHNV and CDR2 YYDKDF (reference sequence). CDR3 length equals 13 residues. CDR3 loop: CATSDRLQETQYF. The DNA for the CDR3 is TGTGCCACCAGCGATCGACTACAAGAGACCCAGTACTTC.

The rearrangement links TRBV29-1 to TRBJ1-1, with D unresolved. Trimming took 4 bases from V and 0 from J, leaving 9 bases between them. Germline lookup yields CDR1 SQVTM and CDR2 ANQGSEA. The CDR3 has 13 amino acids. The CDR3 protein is CSVVYLMNTEAFF. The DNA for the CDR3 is TGCAGCGTTGTGTATCTCATGAACACTGAAGCTTTCTTT.

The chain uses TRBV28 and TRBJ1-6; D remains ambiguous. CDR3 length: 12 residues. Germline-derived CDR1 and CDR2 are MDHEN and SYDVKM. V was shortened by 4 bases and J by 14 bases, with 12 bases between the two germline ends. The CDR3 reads CASSSRLFSLHF. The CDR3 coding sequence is TGTGCCAGCAGTTCCCGACTGTTTTCCCTCCACTTT.

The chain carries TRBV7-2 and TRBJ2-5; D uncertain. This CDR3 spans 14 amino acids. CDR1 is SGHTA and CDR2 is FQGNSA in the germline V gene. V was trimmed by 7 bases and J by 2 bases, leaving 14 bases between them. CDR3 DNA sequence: TGTGCCAGCACATATTCTAGTGTACAAGAGACCCAGTACTTC. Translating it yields CASTYSSVQETQYF.

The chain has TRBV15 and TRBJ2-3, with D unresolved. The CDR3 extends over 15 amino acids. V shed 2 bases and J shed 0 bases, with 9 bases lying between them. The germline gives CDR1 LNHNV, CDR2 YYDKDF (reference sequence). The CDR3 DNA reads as TGTGCCACCAGCAGAAGCCAATCTAGCACAGATACGCAGTATTTT. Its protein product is CATSRSQSSTDTQYF.

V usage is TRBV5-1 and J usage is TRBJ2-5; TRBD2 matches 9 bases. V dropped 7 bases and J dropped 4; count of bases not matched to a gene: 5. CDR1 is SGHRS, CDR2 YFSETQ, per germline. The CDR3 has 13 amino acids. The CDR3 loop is CASAGGWGETQYF. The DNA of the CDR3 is TGCGCCAGCGCGGGAGGGTGGGGAGAGACCCAGTACTTC.

The CDR3 DNA is TGTGCCAGTAGCCCCACGCACACAGATACGCAGTATTTT. Translation gives CASSPTHTDTQYF. The rearrangement joins TRBV19 to TRBJ2-3; D gene ambiguous. The CDR3 sequence is 13 residues long. V dropped 6 bases and J dropped 2 bases, with 9 bases sitting between them. From germline, CDR1 is LNHDA and CDR2 SQIVND (reference sequence).

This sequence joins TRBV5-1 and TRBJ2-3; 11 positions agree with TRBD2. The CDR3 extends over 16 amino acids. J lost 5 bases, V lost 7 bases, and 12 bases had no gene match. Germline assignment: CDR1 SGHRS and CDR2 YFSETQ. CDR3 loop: CASRRFSGGAGDTQYF. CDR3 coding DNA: TGCGCCAGCCGCCGTTTTAGCGGGGGGGCTGGAGATACGCAGTATTTT.

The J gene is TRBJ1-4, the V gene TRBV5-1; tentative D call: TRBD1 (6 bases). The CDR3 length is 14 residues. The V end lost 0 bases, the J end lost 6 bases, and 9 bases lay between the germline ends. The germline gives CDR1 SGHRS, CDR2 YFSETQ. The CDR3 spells CASSLVAGDEKLFF. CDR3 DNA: TGCGCCAGCAGCTTGGTGGCAGGGGATGAAAAACTGTTTTTT.

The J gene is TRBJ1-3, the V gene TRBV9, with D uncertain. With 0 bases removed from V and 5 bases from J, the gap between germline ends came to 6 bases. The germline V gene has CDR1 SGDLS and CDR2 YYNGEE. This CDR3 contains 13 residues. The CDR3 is CASSVGGRNTIYF. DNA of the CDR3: TGTGCCAGCAGCGTAGGTGGTAGAAACACCATATATTTT.